This T cell receptor beta chain came from a study of blood T cell repertoires in COVID-19. For the study at large: Both acute and convalescent COVID-19 samples were obtained from the United States, Italy and Spain. T cells, B-cell-depleted T cells, or PBMCs supplied cDNA or gDNA.

This clone was seen just once. Trimming at V came to 3 bases and at J to 3 bases, leaving 8 bases not matched to a gene. The CDR3 has 16 residues. The germline CDR1 and CDR2 sequences are PRHDT and FYEKMQ (reference sequence). In the authors' methods: The assay estimated nucleated cells by amplifying reference gene primers. Assay: immunoSEQ multiplex PCR; the TCRdb copy retains only in-frame clones and omits some. That table supplies the V and J calls and clone size; D and trimming were determined from the DNA. The sample contains tens of thousands of clones, 80% to 85% of which appear only once. The sequencing input was peripheral blood. The TCR sequence derives from a woman aged 55-69 years with acute or convalescent COVID-19. The rearrangement uses TRBV13 and TRBJ2-3, with 8 bases that match TRBD1. The CDR3 coding sequence is TGTGCCAGCAGCTTGAACAGGGGGACTGGTACAGATACGCAGTATTTT. Translated, it gives CASSLNRGTGTDTQYF. The full variable domain, rest sourced from reference TRBV13 and TRBJ2-3, is AAGVIQSPRHLIKEKRETATLKCYPIPRHDTVYWYQQGPGQDPQFLISFYEKMQSDKGSIPDRFSAQQFSDYHSELNMSSLELGDSALYFCASSLNRGTGTDTQYFGPGTRLTVL.